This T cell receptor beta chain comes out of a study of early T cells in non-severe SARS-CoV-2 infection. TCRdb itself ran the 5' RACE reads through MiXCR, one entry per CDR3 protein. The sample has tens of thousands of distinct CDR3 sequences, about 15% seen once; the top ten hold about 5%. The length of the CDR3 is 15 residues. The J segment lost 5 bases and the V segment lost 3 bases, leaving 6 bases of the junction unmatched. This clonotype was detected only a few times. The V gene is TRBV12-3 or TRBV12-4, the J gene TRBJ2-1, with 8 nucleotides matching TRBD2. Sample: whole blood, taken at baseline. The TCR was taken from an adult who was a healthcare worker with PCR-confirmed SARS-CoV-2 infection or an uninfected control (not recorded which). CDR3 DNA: TGTGCCAGCAGTTTCGCGGGAGGTGCTAACAATGAGCAGTTCTTC. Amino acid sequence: CASSFAGGANNEQFF.